The rows below give T cell receptor beta chains drawn from one sample of a study of vaccination and CD4 T cells after COVID-19. TCRdb reprocessed the PCR reads with MiXCR, giving one entry per CDR3 protein. This sample has 15,000 to 20,000 distinct CDR3 sequences, with roughly 50% found just once. Their specific antigens are unknown. Source material: CD4+ T cells from blood, cultured in vitro. The receptors stem from a human donor who had recovered from COVID-19. CDR3s include the opening cysteine and the closing phenylalanine or tryptophan. A D gene is named only where the DNA matches it firmly. Where a row states a size, it is once, few, many or the class of an expanded clone; other rows omit it.

.	TRBV20-1	TRBJ2-5	TRBD2	CSARDQGGASYQETQYF	TGCAGTGCTAGAGATCAGGGAGGGGCGTCGTACCAAGAGACCCAGTACTTC
few	TRBV12-3/TRBV12-4	TRBJ1-5	TRBD1	CASSGTDDQPQHF	TGTGCCAGCAGTGGGACAGACGATCAGCCCCAGCATTTT
.	TRBV20-1	TRBJ1-2	.	CSAPTPNYGYTF	TGCAGTGCACCGACACCTAACTATGGCTACACCTTC
.	TRBV2	TRBJ2-2	.	CASSRDTTGELFF	TGTGCCAGCAGTCGGGACACCACCGGGGAGCTGTTTTTT
.	TRBV30	TRBJ1-5	.	CAWSRGTQPQHF	TGTGCCTGGAGTAGGGGAACTCAGCCCCAGCATTTT
.	TRBV11-2	TRBJ2-7	TRBD2	CASSQTSGSPSEQYF	TGTGCCAGCAGCCAAACTAGCGGGAGCCCCTCCGAGCAGTACTTC
.	TRBV19	TRBJ2-3	TRBD1	CASSSGQPSTDTQYF	TGTGCCAGTAGTTCGGGACAGCCTAGCACAGATACGCAGTATTTT
.	TRBV6-1	TRBJ1-5	.	CASSERGATNQPQHF	TGTGCCAGCAGTGAGAGGGGCGCGACCAATCAGCCCCAGCATTTT
.	TRBV4-1	TRBJ2-3	TRBD2	CASSPGGGPDTQYF	TGCGCCAGCAGCCCGGGCGGGGGGCCAGATACGCAGTATTTT
few	TRBV20-1	TRBJ2-1	.	CSARDPGLGFNEQFF	TGCAGTGCTAGAGATCCCGGACTCGGCTTCAATGAGCAGTTCTTC
few	TRBV6-1	TRBJ1-5	.	CASSKPDKPSQHF	TGTGCCAGCAGTAAACCCGACAAGCCGAGCCAGCATTTT
.	TRBV7-5	TRBJ1-5	.	CISVPEALIGGKDQPQHF	.
few	TRBV7-3	TRBJ1-6	TRBD1	CASSDGTGNSPLHF	TGTGCCAGCAGCGACGGGACAGGCAATTCACCCCTCCACTTT
.	TRBV11-1	TRBJ2-1	.	CASSSRGQNVNEQFF	TGTGCCAGCAGCTCCAGGGGTCAAAATGTGAATGAGCAGTTCTTC
.	TRBV20-1	TRBJ1-6	.	CSARAYRASSYNSPLHF	TGCAGTGCTAGGGCCTATCGGGCCAGCTCCTATAATTCACCCCTCCACTTT
.	TRBV10-3	TRBJ2-3	.	CASSYSPLWAGFTDTQYF	TGTGCCAGCAGTTATAGCCCCCTTTGGGCGGGGTTCACAGATACGCAGTATTTT
.	TRBV5-4	TRBJ2-3	.	CASSFLTGRDRADTQYF	TGTGCCAGCAGCTTTTTAACAGGGAGGGACCGGGCAGATACGCAGTATTTT
few	TRBV15	TRBJ1-2	.	CATASSTGGLYLNYGYTF	TGTGCCACCGCCAGCTCAACGGGGGGCCTCTACCTTAACTATGGCTACACCTTC
.	TRBV7-3	TRBJ2-7	.	CASSRDGNEQYF	TGTGCCAGCAGCCGGGACGGGAACGAGCAGTACTTC
.	TRBV6-4	TRBJ2-5	.	CASSDQETQYF	TGTGCCAGCAGTGACCAAGAGACCCAGTACTTC
.	TRBV23-1	TRBJ2-6	TRBD1	CASSPSTGGLSGANVLTF	TGCGCCAGCAGTCCGTCTACAGGGGGACTCTCTGGGGCCAACGTCCTGACTTTC
.	TRBV4-2	TRBJ2-1	TRBD1	CASSQEGTGTHWDEQFF	TGTGCCAGCAGCCAAGAGGGGACAGGGACTCATTGGGATGAGCAGTTCTTC
once	TRBV20-1	TRBJ2-6	.	CSAFSAGANVLTF	TGCAGTGCCTTCAGTGCTGGGGCCAACGTCCTGACTTTC
few	TRBV7-2	TRBJ2-5	TRBD2	CASSQGLAIETQYF	TGTGCCAGCAGCCAGGGACTAGCTATCGAGACCCAGTACTTC
.	TRBV7-3	TRBJ2-3	.	CASSLSSTDTQYF	TGTGCCAGCAGCTTAAGTTCCACAGATACGCAGTATTTT
.	TRBV7-2	TRBJ2-7	TRBD1	CASSFEGTGQYF	TGTGCCAGCAGCTTTGAAGGGACAGGGCAGTACTTC
.	TRBV6-1	TRBJ1-2	.	CASSEGSGGYTF	TGTGCCAGCAGTGAGGGTAGCGGTGGCTACACCTTC
few	TRBV6-1	TRBJ1-1	TRBD1	CASSEPPGQGFLVTEAFF	TGTGCCAGCAGTGAACCCCCGGGACAGGGATTTCTAGTCACTGAAGCTTTCTTT
few	TRBV30	TRBJ1-2	.	CAWDGEGYTF	TGTGCCTGGGACGGAGAAGGCTACACCTTC
.	TRBV29-1	TRBJ1-2	.	CSVEDLGRRGYTF	TGCAGCGTTGAAGATCTCGGACGGAGGGGCTACACCTTC
.	TRBV6-1	TRBJ2-7	TRBD1	CASDPGQSYEQYF	TGTGCCAGCGACCCGGGACAGTCCTACGAGCAGTACTTC
.	TRBV9	TRBJ1-2	.	CASNPIGGGYTF	TGTGCCAGTAACCCTATCGGGGGCGGCTACACCTTC
.	TRBV7-2	TRBJ1-1	.	CASSLQHRGTEAFF	TGTGCCAGCAGCTTACAGCACCGGGGGACTGAAGCTTTCTTT
few	TRBV20-1	TRBJ2-2	TRBD1	CSAVRGGLTGELFF	TGCAGTGCTGTGAGAGGGGGCCTCACCGGGGAGCTGTTTTTT